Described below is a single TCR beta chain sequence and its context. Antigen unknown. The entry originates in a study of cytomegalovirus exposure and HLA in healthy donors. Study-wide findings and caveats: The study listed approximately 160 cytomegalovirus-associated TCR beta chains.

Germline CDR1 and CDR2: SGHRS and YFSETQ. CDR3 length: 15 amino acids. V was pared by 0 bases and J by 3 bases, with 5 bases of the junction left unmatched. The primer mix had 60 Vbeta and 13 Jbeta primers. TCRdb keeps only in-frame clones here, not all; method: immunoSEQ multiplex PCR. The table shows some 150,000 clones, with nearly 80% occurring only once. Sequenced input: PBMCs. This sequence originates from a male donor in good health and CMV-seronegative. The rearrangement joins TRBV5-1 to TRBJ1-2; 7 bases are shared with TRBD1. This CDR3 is CASSLAGTDYYGYTF. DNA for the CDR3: TGCGCCAGCAGCTTGGCCGGGACAGACTACTATGGCTACACCTTC.